What follows describes a single T cell receptor (beta chain). What it recognizes is unknown. A much larger clone differs by one base, so this may be a read error. The data were taken from a study of T cell repertoires in cytomegalovirus infection. In the study overall: A matching HLA type, together with CMV infection, was signaled by public TCR beta signatures.

Broader study findings: In two of eight donors, the top clonotype was HLA-C-restricted CMV-specific. Carriers of CMV plus the relevant HLA were identified by cumulative public TCR beta family frequency.

Using its own MiXCR run on the reads, TCRdb lists one record per CDR3 protein. This table has nearly 650,000 distinct CDR3 sequences, approximately 24% appearing once. The sequence derives from a human donor in good health (CMV status not recorded). Some clones in this sample may be carry-over from other donors' samples. The sequenced sample was CD8+ T cells from PBMCs.

The CDR3 coding sequence is TGTGCCAGCAGCTTAATGGGACAGGGGACCGGAATCCATGAGCAGTTCTTC. Translating gives CASSLMGQGTGIHEQFF. The rearrangement links TRBV7-2 to TRBJ2-1; 10 bases map to TRBD1. This CDR3 has 17 residues. After removal of 2 bases from V and 8 bases from J, the junction contained 12 bases not matched to a gene. Germline V gene lookup returns CDR1 SGHTA and CDR2 FQGNSA.